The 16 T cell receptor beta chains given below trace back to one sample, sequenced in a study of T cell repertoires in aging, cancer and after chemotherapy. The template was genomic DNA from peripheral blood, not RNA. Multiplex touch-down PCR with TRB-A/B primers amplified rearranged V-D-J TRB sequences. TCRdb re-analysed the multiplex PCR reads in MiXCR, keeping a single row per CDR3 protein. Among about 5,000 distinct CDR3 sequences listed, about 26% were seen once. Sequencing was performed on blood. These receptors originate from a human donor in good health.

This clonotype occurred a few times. The CDR3 sequence: CATSGIGNEQFF. In DNA form, the CDR3 reads TGTGCCACCAGTGGGATCGGGAATGAGCAGTTCTTC. The V gene is TRBV24-1, the J gene TRBJ2-1; D is unresolved. CDR3 length: 12 residues. Germline V gives CDR1 KGHDR, CDR2 SFDVKD. Between the trimmed V and J ends, which lost 5 bases and 7 bases, there was a span of 8 bases.

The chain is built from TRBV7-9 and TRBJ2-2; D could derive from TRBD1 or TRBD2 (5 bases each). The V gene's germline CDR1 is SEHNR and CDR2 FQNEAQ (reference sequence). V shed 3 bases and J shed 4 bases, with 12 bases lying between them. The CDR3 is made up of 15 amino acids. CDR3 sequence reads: CASSFGGVSTGELFF. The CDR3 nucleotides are TGTGCCAGCAGCTTTGGGGGAGTGTCCACCGGGGAGCTGTTTTTT. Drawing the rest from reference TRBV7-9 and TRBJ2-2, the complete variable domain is DTGVSQNPRHKITKRGQNVTFRCDPISEHNRLYWYRQTLGQGPEFLTYFQNEAQLEKSRLLSDRFSAERPKGSFSTLEIQRTEQGDSAMYLCASSFGGVSTGELFFGEGSRLTVL.

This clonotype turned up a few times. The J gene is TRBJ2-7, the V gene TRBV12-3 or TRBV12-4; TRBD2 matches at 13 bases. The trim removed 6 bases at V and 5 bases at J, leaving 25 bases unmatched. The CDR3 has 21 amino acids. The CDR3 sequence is CASSPRHGGLLLAGGLNEQYF. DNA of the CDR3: TGTGCCAGCAGCCCGCGACACGGAGGGCTACTACTAGCGGGGGGGCTCAACGAGCAGTACTTC.

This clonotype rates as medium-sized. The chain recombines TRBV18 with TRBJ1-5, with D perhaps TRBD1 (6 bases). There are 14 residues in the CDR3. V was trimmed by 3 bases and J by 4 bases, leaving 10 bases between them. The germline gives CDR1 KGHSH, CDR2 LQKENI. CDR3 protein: CASSPGQQNQPQHF. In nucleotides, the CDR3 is TGTGCCAGCTCACCTGGACAGCAGAATCAGCCCCAGCATTTT.

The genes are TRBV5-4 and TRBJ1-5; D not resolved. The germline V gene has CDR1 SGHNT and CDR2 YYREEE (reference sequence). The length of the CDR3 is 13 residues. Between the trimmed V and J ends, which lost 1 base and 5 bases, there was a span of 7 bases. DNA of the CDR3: TGTGCCAGCAGCTTGCAGATGGATCAGCCCCAGCATTTT. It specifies CASSLQMDQPQHF.

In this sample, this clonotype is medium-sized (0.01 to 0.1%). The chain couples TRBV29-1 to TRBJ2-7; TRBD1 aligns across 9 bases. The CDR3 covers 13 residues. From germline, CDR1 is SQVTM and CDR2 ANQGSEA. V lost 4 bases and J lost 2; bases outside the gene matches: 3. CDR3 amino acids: CSVVNRGPYEQYF. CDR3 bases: TGCAGCGTTGTGAACAGGGGGCCCTACGAGCAGTACTTC.

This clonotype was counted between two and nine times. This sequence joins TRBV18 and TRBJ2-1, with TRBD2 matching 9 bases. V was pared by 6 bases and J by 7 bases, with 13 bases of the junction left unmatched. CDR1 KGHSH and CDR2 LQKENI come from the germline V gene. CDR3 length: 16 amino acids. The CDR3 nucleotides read TGTGCCAGCTCTCGCGGTCTCGGACTAGCGTCGAATGAGCAGTTCTTC. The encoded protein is CASSRGLGLASNEQFF.

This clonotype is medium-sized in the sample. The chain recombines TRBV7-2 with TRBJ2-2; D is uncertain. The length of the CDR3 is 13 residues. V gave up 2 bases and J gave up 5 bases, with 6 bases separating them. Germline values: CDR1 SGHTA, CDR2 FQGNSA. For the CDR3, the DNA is TGTGCCAGCAGCTTAAGGCGGACCGGGGAGCTGTTTTTT. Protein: CASSLRRTGELFF.

The CDR3 is CASSLSLAGARFF. CDR3 DNA sequence: TGTGCCAGCAGTTTATCACTAGCGGGGGCACGGTTCTTC. The rearrangement uses TRBV27 and TRBJ2-1, with TRBD2 identical over 11 bases. This CDR3 has 13 residues. The ends lost 0 bases at V and 15 bases at J; junction bases unmatched: 4. The germline V gene has CDR1 MNHEY and CDR2 SMNVEV (reference sequence).

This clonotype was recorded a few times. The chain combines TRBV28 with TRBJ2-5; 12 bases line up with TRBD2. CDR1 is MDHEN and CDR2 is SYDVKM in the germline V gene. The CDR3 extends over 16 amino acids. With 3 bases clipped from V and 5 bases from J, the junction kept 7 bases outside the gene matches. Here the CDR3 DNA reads TGTGCCAGCAGTTTCCTAGCGGGAGGGGGGAGGGAGACCCAGTACTTC. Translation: CASSFLAGGGRETQYF.

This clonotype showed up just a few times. CDR3 region: CASSDRSRNQPQHF. CDR3 nucleotides: TGTGCCAGCAGTGACAGGAGTCGAAATCAGCCCCAGCATTTT. The rearrangement joins TRBV6-1 to TRBJ1-5; no definite D call. V lost 3 bases, J lost 4 bases, and 10 bases lay in between. The CDR3 is 14 residues long. The germline V gene encodes CDR1 MNHNS and CDR2 SASEGT.

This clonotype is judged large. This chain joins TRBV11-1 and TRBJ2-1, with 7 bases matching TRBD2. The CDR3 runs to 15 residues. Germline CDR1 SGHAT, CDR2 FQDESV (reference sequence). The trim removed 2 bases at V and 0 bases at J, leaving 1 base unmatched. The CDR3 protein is CASSLTGGSYNEQFF. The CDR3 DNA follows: TGTGCCAGCAGCTTAACGGGGGGCTCCTACAATGAGCAGTTCTTC.

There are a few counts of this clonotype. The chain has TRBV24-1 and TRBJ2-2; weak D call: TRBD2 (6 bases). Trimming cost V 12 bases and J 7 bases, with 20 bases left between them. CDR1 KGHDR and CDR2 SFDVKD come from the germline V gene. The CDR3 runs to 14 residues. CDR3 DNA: TGTGCCCCTCGGAGGAGGGGTACTAGCGGGGAGCTGTTTTTT. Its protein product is CAPRRRGTSGELFF.

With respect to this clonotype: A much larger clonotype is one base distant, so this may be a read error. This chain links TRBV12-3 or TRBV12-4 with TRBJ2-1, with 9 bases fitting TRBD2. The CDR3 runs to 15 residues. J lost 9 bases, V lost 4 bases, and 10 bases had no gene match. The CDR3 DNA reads TGTGCCAGCAGTTCCTCGGCTAGCGGGGTGGGTGAGCAGTTCTTC. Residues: CASSSSASGVGEQFF.

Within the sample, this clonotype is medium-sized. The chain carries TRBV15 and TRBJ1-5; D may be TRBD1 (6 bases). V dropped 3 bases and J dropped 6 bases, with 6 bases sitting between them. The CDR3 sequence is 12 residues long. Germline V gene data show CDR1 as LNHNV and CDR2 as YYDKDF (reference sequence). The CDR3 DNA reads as TGTGCCACCAGCAGGGGGGCTCAGCCCCAGCATTTT. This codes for CATSRGAQPQHF.

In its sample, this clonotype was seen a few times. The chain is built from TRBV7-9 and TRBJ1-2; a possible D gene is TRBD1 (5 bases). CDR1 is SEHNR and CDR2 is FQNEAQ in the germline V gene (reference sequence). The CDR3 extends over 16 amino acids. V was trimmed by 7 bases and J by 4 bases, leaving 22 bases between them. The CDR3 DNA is TGTGCCAGCATCACCTCCGGGTCGGGGGACGGCTATGGCTACACCTTC. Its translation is CASITSGSGDGYGYTF. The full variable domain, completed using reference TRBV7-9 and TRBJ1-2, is DTGVSQNPRHKITKRGQNVTFRCDPISEHNRLYWYRQTLGQGPEFLTYFQNEAQLEKSRLLSDRFSAERPKGSFSTLEIQRTEQGDSAMYLCASITSGSGDGYGYTFGSGTRLTVV.